Listed below are T cell receptor beta chains from one sample, sequenced in a study of blood T cell repertoires in COVID-19. The method was immunoSEQ multiplex PCR; TCRdb's version includes in-frame clones alone and lacks a portion of them. The sample contains approximately 35,000 clones, 78% of which appear only once. Sequencing was performed on peripheral blood. Source of these receptors: an elderly man with acute or convalescent COVID-19. Each CDR3 is given with its conserved first and last residue. Fields, in order: J gene, V gene, D gene, clone size, CDR3 protein, CDR3 DNA. The D gene is left open where the match is weak. The size field is filled for only some rows; it gives once, few, many or a size class.

J: TRBJ2-1; V: TRBV15; D: .; size: .; CDR3: CATSRELDTREQFF; DNA: TGTGCCACCAGCAGAGAACTAGACACCAGGGAGCAGTTCTTC
J: TRBJ1-5; V: TRBV4-3; D: .; size: .; CDR3: CASSQGLSNQPQHF; DNA: TGCGCCAGCAGCCAGGGGCTCAGCAATCAGCCCCAGCATTTT
J: TRBJ1-4; V: TRBV6-5; D: TRBD1; size: few; CDR3: CAILRTGDEKLFF; DNA: TGTGCCATCCTCCGGACAGGGGATGAAAAACTGTTTTTT
J: TRBJ2-2; V: TRBV7-3; D: TRBD2; size: .; CDR3: CASSITGRRLAGPTGELFF; DNA: TGTGCCAGCAGCATTACAGGAAGGAGACTAGCGGGGCCCACCGGGGAGCTGTTTTTT
J: TRBJ1-5; V: TRBV4-2; D: TRBD1; size: .; CDR3: CASSHGQGTHQPQHF; DNA: TGTGCCAGCAGCCATGGACAGGGGACCCATCAGCCCCAGCATTTT
J: TRBJ2-7; V: TRBV6-5; D: .; size: .; CDR3: CASRPVLGAYEQYF; DNA: TGTGCCAGCAGACCGGTTCTCGGGGCCTACGAGCAGTACTTC
J: TRBJ2-3; V: TRBV15; D: TRBD2; size: .; CDR3: CATSPRLAGSTDTQYF; DNA: TGTGCCACCAGCCCACGACTAGCGGGTAGCACAGATACGCAGTATTTT
J: TRBJ2-7; V: TRBV5-1; D: .; size: few; CDR3: CASTEQYRDTRDEQYF; DNA: TGCGCCAGCACAGAACAATACAGGGACACCCGGGACGAGCAGTACTTC
J: TRBJ1-6; V: TRBV5-6; D: TRBD1; size: .; CDR3: CASSPSTGAYNSPLHF; DNA: TGTGCCAGCAGCCCTTCGACAGGGGCCTATAATTCACCCCTCCACTTT
J: TRBJ2-5; V: TRBV4-1; D: TRBD2; size: few; CDR3: CASSQAGGLAVQETQYF; DNA: TGCGCCAGCAGCCAAGCTGGCGGACTAGCGGTACAAGAGACCCAGTACTTC
J: TRBJ2-1; V: TRBV9; D: TRBD2; size: .; CDR3: CASGWASGEGEQFF; DNA: TGTGCCAGCGGATGGGCTAGCGGGGAGGGTGAGCAGTTCTTC
J: TRBJ1-1; V: TRBV18; D: .; size: .; CDR3: CASSRENTEAFF; DNA: TGTGCCAGCTCACGAGAGAACACTGAAGCTTTCTTT
J: TRBJ1-2; V: TRBV28; D: TRBD1; size: .; CDR3: CASSSGTGVRGYTF; DNA: TGTGCCAGCAGCTCCGGGACAGGGGTACGTGGCTACACCTTC
J: TRBJ1-1; V: TRBV11-2; D: .; size: .; CDR3: CASSLARGLFGPEAFF; DNA: TGTGCCAGCAGCTTAGCAAGAGGGCTTTTTGGTCCTGAAGCTTTCTTT
J: TRBJ2-2; V: TRBV7-6; D: TRBD2; size: .; CDR3: CASSPGGASTGELFF; DNA: TGTGCCAGCAGCCCGGGGGGGGCGAGCACCGGGGAGCTGTTTTTT
J: TRBJ1-1; V: TRBV30; D: .; size: few; CDR3: CAWSLTGGTRAFF; DNA: TGTGCCTGGAGTTTAACCGGGGGGACACGAGCTTTCTTT
J: TRBJ2-7; V: TRBV6-6; D: TRBD1; size: .; CDR3: CASSYPTGGKDEQYF; DNA: TGTGCCAGCAGTTACCCGACAGGGGGGAAGGACGAGCAGTACTTC
J: TRBJ1-1; V: TRBV6-2/TRBV6-3; D: .; size: .; CDR3: CASSQRTSKNTEAFF; DNA: TGTGCCAGCAGTCAAAGGACAAGCAAGAACACTGAAGCTTTCTTT
J: TRBJ2-2; V: TRBV19; D: .; size: .; CDR3: CASTGGQLGGELFF; DNA: TGTGCCAGTACCGGGGGACAGCTCGGCGGGGAGCTGTTTTTT
J: TRBJ1-1; V: TRBV9; D: TRBD1; size: .; CDR3: CASSATGGRTEAFF; DNA: TGTGCCAGCAGCGCGACAGGGGGCCGCACTGAAGCTTTCTTT
J: TRBJ2-1; V: TRBV19; D: TRBD2; size: .; CDR3: CASSIGGRTYNEQFF; DNA: TGTGCCAGTAGTATCGGGGGGAGGACCTACAATGAGCAGTTCTTC
J: TRBJ2-7; V: TRBV12-3/TRBV12-4; D: .; size: .; CDR3: CASSSGYEQYF; DNA: TGTGCCAGCAGCAGCGGTTACGAGCAGTACTTC
J: TRBJ1-4; V: TRBV6-6; D: TRBD1; size: .; CDR3: CASSETGGEEKLFF; DNA: TGTGCCAGCAGTGAGACAGGGGGAGAAGAAAAACTGTTTTTT
J: TRBJ1-6; V: TRBV6-6; D: .; size: .; CDR3: CASSPRNSVLGGYNSPLHF; DNA: TGTGCCAGCAGTCCCCGTAACTCGGTGCTAGGCGGCTATAATTCACCCCTCCACTTT
J: TRBJ2-2; V: TRBV5-1; D: TRBD1; size: .; CDR3: CASTDRGPTGELFF; DNA: TGCGCCAGCACTGACAGGGGGCCTACCGGGGAGCTGTTTTTT
J: TRBJ1-1; V: TRBV3-1/TRBV3-2; D: .; size: .; CDR3: CASSQDNRKAFF; DNA: TGTGCCAGCAGCCAAGATAACAGAAAGGCTTTCTTT
J: TRBJ2-3; V: TRBV19; D: TRBD1; size: few; CDR3: CASSPRQGSDTQYF; DNA: TGTGCCAGTAGTCCCCGACAGGGATCAGATACGCAGTATTTT
J: TRBJ1-1; V: TRBV19; D: .; size: .; CDR3: CASSSEGGYTEAFF; DNA: TGTGCCAGTAGTTCCGAAGGGGGTTACACTGAAGCTTTCTTT
J: TRBJ2-1; V: TRBV27; D: TRBD2; size: .; CDR3: CASSPLGTREQFF; DNA: TGTGCCAGCAGTCCCTTGGGGACTAGAGAGCAGTTCTTC
J: TRBJ1-1; V: TRBV10-1; D: .; size: .; CDR3: CASSRDMNTEAFF; DNA: TGCGCCAGCAGCCGGGACATGAACACTGAAGCTTTCTTT
J: TRBJ1-2; V: TRBV18; D: .; size: .; CDR3: CASSHGGAYGYTF; DNA: TGTGCCAGCTCACACGGAGGAGCTTATGGCTACACCTTC
J: TRBJ1-1; V: TRBV7-6; D: .; size: .; CDR3: CASSLVGTGSNMNTEAFF; DNA: TGTGCCAGCAGCTTAGTAGGTACAGGGTCAAATATGAACACTGAAGCTTTCTTT
J: TRBJ2-5; V: TRBV7-2; D: .; size: .; CDR3: CASSLIDHAGETQYF; DNA: TGTGCCAGCAGCTTAATCGACCATGCAGGGGAGACCCAGTACTTC
J: TRBJ1-2; V: TRBV6-5; D: .; size: few; CDR3: CASTSLSGTQYGYTF; DNA: TGTGCCAGCACGTCGCTTTCCGGGACACAATATGGCTACACCTTC
J: TRBJ2-3; V: TRBV24-1; D: TRBD2; size: .; CDR3: CATSDYSGGQAGPQYF; DNA: TGTGCCACCAGTGATTATAGCGGGGGCCAAGCTGGTCCGCAGTATTTT
J: TRBJ1-4; V: TRBV11-2; D: .; size: few; CDR3: CASSLEGNRGKKLFF; DNA: TGTGCCAGCAGCTTAGAAGGGAATCGGGGGAAAAAACTGTTTTTT
J: TRBJ2-5; V: TRBV3-1/TRBV3-2; D: .; size: .; CDR3: CASTPRSGPQETQYF; DNA: TGTGCCAGCACCCCTCGGAGCGGGCCGCAAGAGACCCAGTACTTC
J: TRBJ1-6; V: TRBV5-8; D: TRBD1; size: once; CDR3: CASNPRGRWMALHF; DNA: TGTGCCAGCAACCCTAGGGGGCGGTGGATGGCCCTCCACTTT
J: TRBJ2-3; V: TRBV4-3; D: TRBD2; size: .; CDR3: CASSQDGGALDTQYF; DNA: TGCGCCAGCAGCCAAGACGGGGGGGCCCTAGATACGCAGTATTTT
J: TRBJ2-5; V: TRBV10-3; D: TRBD2; size: .; CDR3: CAISGERGAGETQYF; DNA: TGTGCCATCAGTGGAGAGCGGGGGGCGGGGGAGACCCAGTACTTC
J: TRBJ1-4; V: TRBV21-1; D: .; size: once; CDR3: CASSKIWGFRGRRTNEKLFF; DNA: TGTGCCAGCAGCAAAATTTGGGGTTTCCGAGGGCGGCGTACTAATGAAAAACTGTTTTTT
J: TRBJ2-3; V: TRBV10-1; D: .; size: .; CDR3: CASSRQGGTDTQYF; DNA: TGCGCCAGCAGCCGACAGGGAGGAACAGATACGCAGTATTTT
J: TRBJ1-1; V: TRBV19; D: TRBD1; size: .; CDR3: CASSSRGAGRTEAFF; DNA: TGTGCCAGTAGTTCCAGGGGGGCAGGACGCACTGAAGCTTTCTTT
J: TRBJ2-7; V: TRBV10-1; D: TRBD1; size: .; CDR3: CASRWDRPPYEQYF; DNA: TGCGCCAGCAGATGGGACAGGCCTCCCTACGAGCAGTACTTC
J: TRBJ1-3; V: TRBV19; D: TRBD1; size: once; CDR3: CASRTTRDRAGNTIYF; DNA: TGTGCCAGTAGGACCACACGGGACAGGGCCGGAAACACCATATATTTT
J: TRBJ2-5; V: TRBV5-1; D: .; size: .; CDR3: CASSFGNQETQYF; DNA: TGCGCCAGCAGCTTTGGCAACCAAGAGACCCAGTACTTC
J: TRBJ1-1; V: TRBV6-5; D: .; size: .; CDR3: CASSYGKGVRNTEAFF; DNA: TGTGCCAGCAGTTACGGGAAGGGAGTGAGGAACACTGAAGCTTTCTTT
J: TRBJ2-3; V: TRBV5-6; D: TRBD2; size: .; CDR3: CASSLLAGGPDTQYF; DNA: TGTGCCAGCAGCTTGCTAGCGGGGGGGCCAGATACGCAGTATTTT
J: TRBJ2-2; V: TRBV5-1; D: .; size: .; CDR3: CASSLKQNTGELFF; DNA: TGCGCCAGCAGCTTGAAACAGAACACCGGGGAGCTGTTTTTT
J: TRBJ1-1; V: TRBV6-5; D: .; size: few; CDR3: CASTPAGWGVAFF; DNA: TGTGCCAGCACCCCCGCGGGGTGGGGGGTGGCTTTCTTT
J: TRBJ1-5; V: TRBV6-2/TRBV6-3; D: TRBD1; size: once; CDR3: CASSYGGTGNQPQHF; DNA: TGTGCCAGCAGTTACGGAGGGACAGGGAATCAGCCCCAGCATTTT
J: TRBJ1-5; V: TRBV4-3; D: .; size: .; CDR3: CASSQELRQPQHF; DNA: TGCGCCAGCAGCCAAGAACTTCGTCAGCCCCAGCATTTT
J: TRBJ2-7; V: TRBV4-1; D: TRBD1; size: few; CDR3: CASSQPGQGASYEQYF; DNA: TGCGCCAGCAGCCAACCGGGACAGGGGGCATCCTACGAGCAGTACTTC
J: TRBJ1-6; V: TRBV15; D: .; size: once; CDR3: CATSRDPGEGSPLHF; DNA: TGTGCCACCAGCAGAGACCCAGGGGAGGGTTCACCCCTCCACTTT
J: TRBJ2-2; V: TRBV21-1; D: .; size: .; CDR3: CASSNPPNGELFF; DNA: TGTGCCAGCAGCAACCCCCCCAACGGGGAGCTGTTTTTT
J: TRBJ2-3; V: TRBV2; D: .; size: .; CDR3: CASSGRTASTDTQYF; DNA: TGTGCCAGCAGTGGGAGGACAGCTAGCACAGATACGCAGTATTTT
J: TRBJ2-7; V: TRBV2; D: TRBD1; size: .; CDR3: CASSGGQGPQYF; DNA: TGTGCCAGCAGTGGGGGACAGGGTCCGCAGTACTTC
J: TRBJ2-2; V: TRBV7-3; D: TRBD2; size: .; CDR3: CASSPLRGGTGELFF; DNA: TGTGCCAGCAGCCCCTTGCGGGGGGGCACCGGGGAGCTGTTTTTT
J: TRBJ1-4; V: TRBV6-1; D: .; size: .; CDR3: CASSEAGGREKLFF; DNA: TGTGCCAGCAGTGAAGCAGGGGGACGAGAAAAACTGTTTTTT